A single sample is the source of the 17 T cell receptor beta chains below, sequenced in a study of blood T cell repertoires in COVID-19. Only in-frame clones appear in the TCRdb table, and some are missing; sequencing was by immunoSEQ multiplex PCR. Here the sample spans 120,000 or so clones, 55% to 70% being singletons. The sample taken for sequencing was peripheral blood. The receptors originated from an older woman with acute or convalescent COVID-19.

This clone showed up many times. J is TRBJ1-1 and V is TRBV19; TRBD1 matches at 8 bases. Germline trimming cut 2 bases from V and 2 bases from J; bases unmatched to any gene: 4. The germline V gene encodes CDR1 LNHDA and CDR2 SQIVND (reference sequence). This CDR3 comprises 15 residues. DNA for the CDR3: TGTGCCAGTAGTATAAACAGGGGGGCAAACACTGAAGCTTTCTTT. It encodes CASSINRGANTEAFF.

The chain has TRBV7-2 and TRBJ2-5; D perhaps matches TRBD1 (6 bases). Germline values: CDR1 SGHTA, CDR2 FQGNSA. Trimming cost V 6 bases and J 5 bases, with 13 bases left between them. The CDR3 runs 13 residues. CDR3: CASSRTVEETQYF. The DNA for the CDR3 is TGTGCCAGCAGTCGGACAGTCGAGGAGACCCAGTACTTC.

The gene calls are TRBV21-1 and TRBJ2-7; the table gives TRBD2 as D, unverified against the DNA. TRBV21-1 counts as a pseudogene. The CDR3 loop spans 17 amino acids. The CDR3 spells CASSSPPRESDAYEQYF. As DNA, the CDR3 is TGTGCCAGCAGCTCCCCACCCCGGGAATCGGACGCCTACGAGCAGTACTTC.

The chain carries TRBV12-3 or TRBV12-4 and TRBJ1-6; 10 bases line up with TRBD1. With 10 bases clipped from V and 8 bases from J, the junction kept 5 bases outside the gene matches. The CDR3 extends over 13 amino acids. The CDR3 DNA follows: TGTGCCACCACGGACAGGGGGGATTCACCCCTCCACTTT. Translation: CATTDRGDSPLHF.

V and J are TRBV7-8 and TRBJ2-7; 8 bases are a match to TRBD2. The germline gives CDR1 SGHVS, CDR2 FQNEAQ. V lost 0 bases to trimming and J lost 2 bases; unmatched junction nucleotides: 3. The CDR3 covers 15 residues. CDR3 in amino acids: CASSLAAGGPYEQYF. Here the CDR3 DNA reads TGTGCCAGCAGCTTAGCGGCGGGAGGTCCCTACGAGCAGTACTTC.

The rearrangement joins TRBV6-2 or TRBV6-3 to TRBJ2-5; 7 bases are shared with TRBD2. Per the germline V gene, CDR1 is MNHEY and CDR2 is SVGEGT. The trim removed 5 bases at V and 0 bases at J, leaving 3 bases unmatched. This CDR3 has 14 residues. CDR3 in amino acids: CASSRGLDQETQYF. The CDR3 DNA sequence: TGTGCCAGCAGTCGCGGACTAGACCAAGAGACCCAGTACTTC.

V gene TRBV18 combines with J gene TRBJ2-5; 12 bases fit TRBD2. V shed 6 bases, J shed 1 base, and the junction held 6 bases outside the gene matches. Looked up from germline, CDR1 is KGHSH and CDR2 is LQKENI. This CDR3 contains 16 residues. In DNA, the CDR3 is TGTGCCAGCTCGAGTCTAGCGGGGGGGCGCCAAGAGACCCAGTACTTC. Translated, it gives CASSSLAGGRQETQYF.

The chain couples TRBV19 to TRBJ1-2; TRBD1 matches 11 bases. Germline V CDR1 and CDR2: LNHDA, SQIVND (reference sequence). V shed 6 bases, J shed 6 bases, and the junction held 9 bases outside the gene matches. The length of the CDR3 is 15 residues. CDR3 sequence reads: CASSRNWGQGDGYTF. The CDR3 DNA is TGTGCCAGTAGCCGTAATTGGGGACAGGGGGATGGCTACACCTTC. Looking up the rest from reference TRBV19 and TRBJ1-2 gives the full variable domain: DGGITQSPKYLFRKEGQNVTLSCEQNLNHDAMYWYRQDPGQGLRLIYYSQIVNDFQKGDIAEGYSVSREKKESFPLTVTSAQKNPTAFYLCASSRNWGQGDGYTFGSGTRLTVV.

This clone has more than one count but fewer than ten. The chain combines TRBV2 with TRBJ2-5, with D possibly matching TRBD1 (6 bases). The germline V gene has CDR1 SNHLY and CDR2 FYNNEI. The CDR3 sequence is 16 residues long. V was cut by 8 bases and J by 1 base, with 20 bases left in between. CDR3 in DNA: TGTGCCAGCCCCAGTGTGTCGGGACATCTCCAAGAGACCCAGTACTTC. It codes for CASPSVSGHLQETQYF.

The CDR3 DNA is TGTGCCACCAGTGATCGCAGGGGGCGCGGTGAGACCCAGTACTTC. This gives the protein CATSDRRGRGETQYF. The V call is TRBV24-1, the J call TRBJ2-5, with 8 bases aligning to TRBD1. The germline CDR1 and CDR2 sequences are KGHDR and SFDVKD. The trim removed 3 bases at V and 5 bases at J, leaving 7 bases unmatched. The CDR3 is 15 residues long.

Remarks on this clone: Compared with germline, one end of the junction differs, possibly owing to a read error. This chain connects TRBV6-5 to TRBJ2-7, with 7 bases identical to TRBD1. The germline CDR1 and CDR2 sequences are MNHEY and SVGAGI. The CDR3 is 15 residues long. The CDR3 bases are TGTGCCAGCAGCACAGCGACAGGGTCCACTTACGGGCAGTACTTC. Its translation: CASSTATGSTYGQYF.

The gene calls are TRBV7-2 and TRBJ2-7; 10 positions match TRBD2. V lost 4 bases and J lost 6; bases outside the gene matches: 6. The CDR3 extends over 14 amino acids. Per germline, CDR1 SGHTA and CDR2 FQGNSA. The CDR3 DNA follows: TGTGCCAGCAGCTCTAGCGGGGGCCCATCCGAGCAGTACTTC. The encoded protein is CASSSSGGPSEQYF.

In the case of this clone: One junction end disagrees with the germline gene, perhaps due to a read error. The rearrangement joins TRBV24-1 to TRBJ2-5; 9 bases match TRBD2. Germline CDR1 and CDR2: KGHDR and SFDVKD. The CDR3 runs to 13 residues. The CDR3 nucleotides read TGTGACACCCCTACGCGGGAGGGGGAGACCCAGTACTTC. Protein sequence: CDTPTREGETQYF.

This chain connects TRBV19 to TRBJ2-3; a possible D gene is TRBD2 (5 bases). Trimming took 0 bases from V and 1 from J, leaving 11 bases between them. The CDR3 consists of 16 residues. CDR1 and CDR2 (germline): LNHDA, SQIVND (reference sequence). CDR3 nucleotides: TGTGCCAGTAGTATAGATACCCCGGAGGGCACAGATACGCAGTATTTT. Amino acids: CASSIDTPEGTDTQYF.

J is TRBJ2-7 and V is TRBV7-9; 12 nucleotides agree with TRBD2. Per germline, CDR1 SEHNR and CDR2 FQNEAQ (reference sequence). The CDR3 totals 17 residues. J gave up 5 bases and V 5 bases, and 13 bases lay outside the gene matches. The DNA for the CDR3 is TGTGCCAGCAGCCCCCTACTTGGACTAGCGGGACAGAACGAGCAGTACTTC. It yields the protein CASSPLLGLAGQNEQYF.

The CDR3 DNA reads as TGTGCCAGCAGTTCCCCTAGCGGGAGTACAGATACGCAGTATTTT. It yields the protein CASSSPSGSTDTQYF. V gene TRBV27 combines with J gene TRBJ2-3; 10 nucleotides agree with TRBD2. Trimming cost V 4 bases and J 3 bases; bases outside gene matches: 4. Per the germline V gene, CDR1 is MNHEY and CDR2 is SMNVEV (reference sequence). There are 15 residues in the CDR3.

The V call is TRBV11-2, the J call TRBJ1-4; D uncertain. Germline V gives CDR1 SGHAT, CDR2 FQNNGV. The CDR3 loop spans 13 amino acids. V dropped 5 bases and J dropped 12 bases, with 16 bases sitting between them. CDR3 DNA sequence: TGTGCCAGCAGCCTGAGGGCGCAATCGCAACTGTTTTTT. Protein product: CASSLRAQSQLFF.